Listed below are T cell receptor beta chains from one sample, sequenced in a study of beta chain features in type 1 diabetes. Clones were sequenced by immunoSEQ multiplex PCR, and TCRdb holds only the in-frame ones, with some missing. Of almost 250,000 clones in the sample, 13% to 15% were seen once. The sequencing sample was made of naive CD4+ T cells from blood. These receptors were taken from a woman between 40 and 50 years old in good health. Each CDR3 is given with its conserved first and last residue. Each record gives: D gene, clone size, J gene, V gene, CDR3 DNA, CDR3 protein. The D gene is left open where the match is weak. A row's size may be missing; if present it is once, few, many or a size class.

NA	NA	TRBJ2-5	TRBV13	TGTGCCAGCAGCTTAGGCCTAACCGGAACAGGAGAGACCCAGTACTTC	CASSLGLTGTGETQYF
NA	few	TRBJ1-5	TRBV4-1	TGCGCCAGCAGCCAATTTGGAGTAAATCAGCCCCAGCATTTT	CASSQFGVNQPQHF
TRBD2	NA	TRBJ2-1	TRBV4-2	TGTGCCAGCAGCCGGACACAAGCCTTAGGGACTAGCGGGTTTTCTGAGCAGTTCTTC	CASSRTQALGTSGFSEQFF
TRBD1	NA	TRBJ1-4	TRBV9	TGTGCCAGCAGCGCACGACAGGGCGGTGGAGAAAAACTGTTTTTT	CASSARQGGGEKLFF
NA	NA	TRBJ2-2	TRBV6-1	TGTGCCAGCAGAGGCGGGGATTACACCGGGGAGCTGTTTTTT	CASRGGDYTGELFF
NA	few	TRBJ2-5	TRBV5-1	TGCGCCAGCAGGTCCACCACTGTTACAGGGCTTCGGGAGACCCAGTACTTC	CASRSTTVTGLRETQYF
NA	NA	TRBJ1-6	TRBV6-1	TGTGCCAGCAGTGAATTTAATTATTCACCCCTCCACTTT	CASSEFNYSPLHF
NA	few	TRBJ2-2	TRBV7-6	TGTGCCAGCAGCTTAGGCGGAGGGTGGGCCGGGGAGCTGTTTTTT	CASSLGGGWAGELFF
NA	NA	TRBJ1-5	TRBV5-6	TGTGCCAGCAGCGGGGGCCCAGGGTATTCGGGCAATCAGCCCCAGCATTTT	CASSGGPGYSGNQPQHF
TRBD1	NA	TRBJ2-7	TRBV15	TGTGCCACCAGCAGGGCTGCCCGGACAGGGGCGGGGGAGCAGTACTTC	CATSRAARTGAGEQYF
NA	NA	TRBJ1-1	TRBV18	TGTGCCAGCTCACCACAGGGTACAGGGCTGGCTGAAGCTTTCTTT	CASSPQGTGLAEAFF
NA	few	TRBJ2-3	TRBV18	TGTGCCAGCTCCCTTTACACAGATACGCAGTATTTT	CASSLYTDTQYF
TRBD1	few	TRBJ1-2	TRBV7-9	TGTGCCAGCAGCACCCGGACAGGAGCGAGTGGCTACACCTTC	CASSTRTGASGYTF
NA	NA	TRBJ2-4	TRBV2	TGTGCCAGCAGTGAACACAGCCTAGCCAAAAACATTCAGTACTTC	CASSEHSLAKNIQYF
NA	NA	TRBJ1-2	TRBV2	TGTGCCAGCAGTGAAGAGGGGTATGGCTACACCTTC	CASSEEGYGYTF
NA	few	TRBJ1-5	TRBV6-6	TGTGCCAGCCTCCGGGGTACCAATCAGCCCCAGCATTTT	CASLRGTNQPQHF
NA	NA	TRBJ1-5	TRBV11-2	TGTGCCAGCAGCTTGACGGGTACGGAACCCCAGCATTTT	CASSLTGTEPQHF
TRBD2	few	TRBJ2-7	TRBV5-6	TGTGCCAGCAGCCCCCGAGCGGGATCGCCACTGCCCTACGAGCAGTACTTC	CASSPRAGSPLPYEQYF
TRBD1	few	TRBJ1-1	TRBV19	TGTGCCAGTAGTGCAGGGGCGACAGGGGACACTGAAGCTTTCTTT	CASSAGATGDTEAFF
TRBD1	NA	TRBJ1-6	TRBV7-8	TGTGCCAGCAGAAGAAGTTGGGACAGTAATTCACCCCTCCACTTT	CASRRSWDSNSPLHF
NA	few	TRBJ2-5	TRBV6-6	TGTGCCAGCAGTTACACAGGGGGAGGGGAGACCCAGTACTTC	CASSYTGGGETQYF
TRBD1	NA	TRBJ2-2	TRBV7-2	TGTGCCAGCAGCTCAAGAGGCGGACAGGGAACCGGGGAGCTGTTTTTT	CASSSRGGQGTGELFF
TRBD2	few	TRBJ2-4	TRBV4-1	TGCGCCAGCAGCCAAACGGGGGGGAAAAACATTCAGTACTTC	CASSQTGGKNIQYF
TRBD1	NA	TRBJ1-5	TRBV29-1	TGCAGCGTTGAAGTGGCAGGGGGTAGCAATCAGCCCCAGCATTTT	CSVEVAGGSNQPQHF
NA	few	TRBJ1-4	TRBV4-3	TGCGCCAGCAGCCAAGATAAGAACCGGGGATGGAGTGAAAAACTGTTTTTT	CASSQDKNRGWSEKLFF
NA	NA	TRBJ2-3	TRBV11-2	TGTGCCAGCAGCTTAGCAGGCCCCGGTACGCAGTATTTT	CASSLAGPGTQYF
NA	few	TRBJ1-2	TRBV5-5	TGTGCCAGCAGCGTGGACTACAGGGATTGGAGATATGGCTACACCTTC	CASSVDYRDWRYGYTF
NA	few	TRBJ2-7	TRBV7-2	TGTGCCAGCAGCTTATCTGGCAGGGCGTCCTACGAGCAGTACTTC	CASSLSGRASYEQYF
TRBD2	NA	TRBJ2-5	TRBV11-2	TGTGCCAGCAGCCCTGGGACTAGCGGGGGCCCGCAAGAGACCCAGTACTTC	CASSPGTSGGPQETQYF
TRBD2	NA	TRBJ2-5	TRBV12-5	TGTGCTAGTGGTTTGGCTCGCGGGGGGGCCTGGGAGACCCAGTACTTC	CASGLARGGAWETQYF
TRBD2	few	TRBJ2-1	TRBV19	TGTGCCAGTAGTAGGACTAGCGGGGGGACATACAATGAGCAGTTCTTC	CASSRTSGGTYNEQFF
TRBD1	NA	TRBJ2-7	TRBV7-2	TGTGCCAGCAGCTTAGCCACCAAGGGACAGGGGGCCGGCGAGCAGTACTTC	CASSLATKGQGAGEQYF
NA	few	TRBJ2-2	TRBV27	TGTGCCAGCAGTCTGCGGGGCTTCACCGGGGAGCTGTTTTTT	CASSLRGFTGELFF
NA	few	TRBJ1-2	TRBV20-1	TGCAGTGCTAGCTCTGCGGGAGGCTACACCTTC	CSASSAGGYTF
TRBD1	few	TRBJ2-7	TRBV18	TGTGCCAGCTCACCTTGGACAGGGTTATACGAGCAGTACTTC	CASSPWTGLYEQYF
TRBD1	NA	TRBJ2-5	TRBV7-2	TGTGCCAGCAGCATTCGGACAGGGAGCCGACAAGAGACCCAGTACTTC	CASSIRTGSRQETQYF
TRBD2	few	TRBJ2-7	TRBV5-1	TGCGCCAGCACCACGGGGGGGGCCGGTTACGAGCAGTACTTC	CASTTGGAGYEQYF
NA	NA	TRBJ2-7	TRBV18	TGTGCCAGCTCACCCCTCGACAGTTCCTACGAGCAGTACTTC	CASSPLDSSYEQYF
NA	NA	TRBJ1-5	TRBV11-2	TGTGCCAGCAGCTTAGGGGCAGGGGCGCCGGATCAGCCCCAGCATTTT	CASSLGAGAPDQPQHF
NA	few	TRBJ2-7	TRBV6-6	TGTGCCAGCAAAGGGGGCTCCTACGAGCAGTACTTC	CASKGGSYEQYF
NA	NA	TRBJ2-7	TRBV7-2	TGTGCCAGCAGCTTAGTCTCCGGGGTTCGGGCCTACGAGCAGTACTTC	CASSLVSGVRAYEQYF
NA	NA	TRBJ2-1	TRBV6-5	TGTGCCAGCAGTACAGACAGGCCCGCGGATGAGCAGTTCTTC	CASSTDRPADEQFF
TRBD2	few	TRBJ2-7	TRBV27	TGTGCCAGCAGTCTGTATAGCGGGAGCATCCAGAACGAGCAGTACTTC	CASSLYSGSIQNEQYF
TRBD1	NA	TRBJ1-1	TRBV19	TGTGCCAGTAGTATCGGCCTGGGACAGCTGAACACTGAAGCTTTCTTT	CASSIGLGQLNTEAFF
NA	NA	TRBJ1-4	TRBV5-1	TGCGCCAGCAGCTTGGGACCCGGAGGAAAGGAAAAACTGTTTTTT	CASSLGPGGKEKLFF
TRBD2	few	TRBJ2-3	TRBV7-2	TGTGCCAGCAGCCCCCGGGGACTAGCGGGGGCTTTGGGCACAGATACGCAGTATTTT	CASSPRGLAGALGTDTQYF
NA	few	TRBJ1-2	TRBV5-4	TGTGCCAGCAGCTTGGCCCGACAGCGTTACACCTTC	CASSLARQRYTF
TRBD1	few	TRBJ1-2	TRBV7-8	TGTGCCAGCAGCGAAAGGGACAGGGTACGAGGCTACACCTTC	CASSERDRVRGYTF
TRBD1	NA	TRBJ2-5	TRBV27	TGTGCCAGCAGGCCGTCCGACAGGGTTCGGGAGACCCAGTACTTC	CASRPSDRVRETQYF
NA	NA	TRBJ1-4	TRBV5-6	TGTGCCAGCAGCTTGGGGACAGTCAATGAAAAACTGTTTTTT	CASSLGTVNEKLFF
NA	few	TRBJ1-1	TRBV4-1	TGCGCCAGCAGCGTAACAGACCGGACTGAAGCTTTCTTT	CASSVTDRTEAFF
TRBD2	many	TRBJ2-3	TRBV29-1	TGCAGCTGTAGCGGGGTCACGGATACGCAGTATTTT	CSCSGVTDTQYF
NA	few	TRBJ1-2	TRBV29-1	TGCAGCGTTGAAAGCCCCGGACAGAATGGCTACACCTTC	CSVESPGQNGYTF